This TCR beta chain came from a study of blood T cells in healthy people across ages. Overall study findings and caveats: Measured against age, TCR beta diversity per million T cells decreased in a roughly linear manner. Lack of knowledge of donor CMV status possibly confounded expanded clonotype changes.

Germline CDR1 MNHEY, CDR2 SVGAGI. V was shortened by 3 bases and J by 5 bases, with 11 bases between the two germline ends. This CDR3 region has 13 residues. A remark on this clonotype: Its antigen is as yet unknown.

Primers used in a second PCR of about 6 to 11 cycles were a sample-barcoded 5' primer and a J-beta primer mix. TCRdb called the 5' RACE reads again in MiXCR, with one record for every CDR3 protein. Of about 1.4 million distinct CDR3 sequences in the sample, approximately 60% were seen once. The receptor was derived from a man aged 18 to 35 in good health. The chain links TRBV6-5 to TRBJ2-7; no clear D gene. Material: blood. The CDR3 here is CASSYPGSNEQYF. In DNA, the CDR3 is TGTGCCAGCAGTTATCCGGGTAGCAACGAGCAGTACTTC.